Each of the 20 T cell receptor beta chains below was sequenced from the same sample in a study of cytomegalovirus exposure and HLA in healthy donors. The PCR ran on 60 Vbeta and 13 Jbeta primers. Generated by immunoSEQ multiplex PCR, the TCRdb table keeps only in-frame clones and is missing some. The repertoire holds over 120,000 clones, around 72% seen once, with approximately 4% in the top ten. The sequenced sample consisted of PBMCs. Receptors originate from a man aged 18 to 29 in good health and CMV-seropositive.

The chain links TRBV19 to TRBJ2-7; the D is unclear. The CDR3 covers 14 residues. Trimming pared 7 bases from V and 1 base from J, leaving 14 bases between. In germline, CDR1 is LNHDA, CDR2 SQIVND (reference sequence). DNA of the CDR3: TGTGCCAGTAATTCCAGAATATCATCCTACGAGCAGTACTTC. Amino acid sequence: CASNSRISSYEQYF. Using reference TRBV19 and TRBJ2-7 for the parts outside the CDR3, the full variable domain is DGGITQSPKYLFRKEGQNVTLSCEQNLNHDAMYWYRQDPGQGLRLIYYSQIVNDFQKGDIAEGYSVSREKKESFPLTVTSAQKNPTAFYLCASNSRISSYEQYFGPGTRLTVT.

The chain links TRBV29-1 to TRBJ2-3; D is unresolved. This CDR3 spans 12 amino acids. Germline V lookup: CDR1 SQVTM, CDR2 ANQGSEA. The ends were cut back, 4 bases at V and 4 bases at J, with 9 bases in the middle. CDR3 bases: TGCAGCGTTGTTGGGCGCGCAGATACGCAGTATTTT. This translates into CSVVGRADTQYF.

This chain joins TRBV10-1 and TRBJ1-4; 12 nucleotides line up with TRBD1. Trimming removed 3 bases from V and 4 bases from J; junction bases left unmatched: 6. The germline V gene has CDR1 WNHNN and CDR2 SYGVQD (reference sequence). This CDR3 is built from 17 residues. CDR3 nucleotide sequence: TGCGCCAGCAGTGAAGGGGACAGGGGGCAGTGTAATGAAAAACTGTTTTTT. Its protein product is CASSEGDRGQCNEKLFF.

The J gene is TRBJ1-5, the V gene TRBV6-7, with 8 bases lining up with TRBD1. TRBV6-7 is labeled an ORF, and its function is uncertain. V shed 3 bases, J shed 9 bases, and the junction held 16 bases outside the gene matches. The CDR3 covers 17 residues. CDR3 sequence (DNA): TGTGCCAGCAGTTATAGGTTGACCGGGACAGGCTCCGCGCCCCAGCATTTT. It is translated as CASSYRLTGTGSAPQHF.

CDR3 coding DNA: TGTGCCAGCAGTTCGGGCAGGGCCTACAATGAGCAGTTCTTC. Protein product: CASSSGRAYNEQFF. The V gene is TRBV2, the J gene TRBJ2-1; tentatively, D is TRBD1 (5 bases). This CDR3 contains 14 residues. V dropped 5 bases and J dropped 2 bases, with 10 bases sitting between them. Germline CDR1 is SNHLY and CDR2 is FYNNEI.

This clone appeared a few times. This chain connects TRBV7-6 to TRBJ2-2; the D is unclear. Trimming stripped 1 base from V and 0 bases from J, with 6 bases between. Germline-derived CDR1 and CDR2 are SGHVS and FNYEAQ. The CDR3 runs 15 residues. CDR3 sequence: CASSLGGSNTGELFF. The CDR3 nucleotides read TGTGCCAGCAGCTTAGGCGGCTCGAACACCGGGGAGCTGTTTTTT.

This chain uses TRBV5-6 with TRBJ2-2; weak D call: TRBD2 (7 bases). CDR3 length: 18 amino acids. Germline lookup yields CDR1 SGHDT and CDR2 YYEEEE. V gave up 3 bases and J gave up 1 base, with 19 bases separating them. The CDR3 region is CASSSLMAGAMNTGELFF. CDR3 bases: TGTGCCAGCAGCTCCCTCATGGCGGGGGCCATGAACACCGGGGAGCTGTTTTTT.

This clone was seen more than once but under ten times. This chain joins TRBV9 and TRBJ2-1; D may be TRBD2 (6 bases). Germline CDR1 and CDR2: SGDLS and YYNGEE. Trimming took off 2 bases at V and 9 bases at J, with 9 bases between the two ends. CDR3 size: 12 residues. The CDR3 sequence: CASSVEGSEQFF. Written as DNA, the CDR3 is TGTGCCAGCAGCGTGGAGGGGAGTGAGCAGTTCTTC.

This rearrangement joins TRBV28 to TRBJ2-3; TRBD2 is a possible D gene (6 bases). The V end was cut by 3 bases, the J end by 5 bases, with 12 bases between. The CDR3 consists of 14 residues. Per germline, CDR1 MDHEN and CDR2 SYDVKM. The CDR3 loop reads CASSFWGGEDTQYF. The CDR3 DNA is TGTGCCAGCAGTTTTTGGGGAGGTGAAGATACGCAGTATTTT.

The genes are TRBV15 and TRBJ2-7; 10 nucleotides line up with TRBD2. This CDR3 has 16 amino acids. Germline V CDR1 and CDR2: LNHNV, YYDKDF (reference sequence). With 4 bases clipped from V and 3 bases from J, the junction kept 9 bases outside the gene matches. This chain's CDR3 is CATSTRTSGRLYEQYF. The CDR3 DNA reads as TGTGCCACCAGCACAAGGACTAGCGGTCGGCTCTACGAGCAGTACTTC.

The chain is built from TRBV5-1 and TRBJ1-5, with D possibly being TRBD1 (6 bases). V was trimmed by 4 bases and J by 0 bases, leaving 14 bases between them. CDR3 size: 16 residues. Germline CDR1 SGHRS, CDR2 YFSETQ. This CDR3 reads CASSLDSPYSNQPQHF. DNA for the CDR3: TGCGCCAGCAGCCTGGACAGTCCGTATAGCAATCAGCCCCAGCATTTT.

The chain employs TRBV5-6 and TRBJ2-4; 8 bases fit TRBD2. This CDR3 comprises 15 residues. Germline CDR1 and CDR2: SGHDT and YYEEEE. Trimming took 4 bases from V and 6 from J; bases not matched to a gene: 9. This CDR3 reads CASSQRGGRRNIQYF. CDR3 in DNA: TGTGCCAGCAGCCAACGGGGGGGGAGACGAAACATTCAGTACTTC.

The V call is TRBV29-1, the J call TRBJ2-3; perhaps TRBD2 as D (5 bases). In germline, CDR1 is SQVTM, CDR2 ANQGSEA. V was trimmed by 3 bases and J by 2 bases, leaving 12 bases between them. The CDR3 loop spans 14 amino acids. CDR3 in amino acids: CSVEKGAATDTQYF. In DNA form, the CDR3 reads TGCAGCGTTGAGAAGGGAGCCGCCACAGATACGCAGTATTTT.

The rearrangement links TRBV19 to TRBJ1-1; TRBD1 might be the D (6 bases). V lost 5 bases and J 1 base, leaving 11 bases between the germline ends. Germline loops: CDR1 LNHDA, CDR2 SQIVND (reference sequence). The CDR3 has 14 residues. The DNA for the CDR3 is TGTGCCAGTAGTCCCCGGGACAAGAACACTGAAGCTTTCTTT. Translated: CASSPRDKNTEAFF.

This clone has only one observation. The sample carries other DNA sequences with the same CDR3. The V call is TRBV19, the J call TRBJ2-5, with TRBD2 as a possible D gene (7 bases). There are 13 residues in the CDR3. The ends were cut back, 1 base at V and 5 bases at J, with 8 bases in the middle. The germline CDR1 and CDR2 sequences are LNHDA and SQIVND (reference sequence). Here the CDR3 reads CASSIAGGETQYF. The CDR3 DNA reads TGTGCCAGTAGTATAGCGGGGGGCGAGACCCAGTACTTC.

This clone was seen a few times. V gene TRBV6-1 combines with J gene TRBJ1-5; D gene unclear. The germline V and J ends were trimmed by 3 bases and 0 bases, with 9 bases remaining between them. Germline values: CDR1 MNHNS, CDR2 SASEGT. The CDR3 length is 15 residues. CDR3 bases: TGTGCCAGCAGTGACGAGGTTTTTAGCAATCAGCCCCAGCATTTT. Residues: CASSDEVFSNQPQHF.

This clone was seen a single time. The chain links TRBV28 to TRBJ1-2; D is perhaps TRBD1 (6 bases). V gave up 2 bases and J gave up 5 bases, with 9 bases separating them. The CDR3 spans 13 residues. CDR1 MDHEN and CDR2 SYDVKM come from the germline V gene. In DNA form, the CDR3 reads TGTGCCAGCAGTTTACGGACAGTTTATGGCTACACCTTC. It codes for CASSLRTVYGYTF.

The chain employs TRBV7-8 and TRBJ1-3; unclear D gene. Germline loops: CDR1 SGHVS, CDR2 FQNEAQ. Trimming removed 1 base from V and 0 bases from J, with 10 bases in between. The CDR3 loop spans 16 amino acids. The CDR3 sequence: CASSLGEWFSGNTIYF. CDR3 nucleotide sequence: TGTGCCAGCAGCTTAGGGGAGTGGTTCTCTGGAAACACCATATATTTT.

The CDR3 reads CASSLGGHGDEQYF. The CDR3 coding sequence is TGTGCCAGCAGCTTAGGGGGCCACGGAGACGAGCAGTACTTC. The chain is built from TRBV5-4 and TRBJ2-7; 7 bases agree with TRBD1. This CDR3 region has 14 residues. The J segment lost 5 bases and the V segment lost 2 bases, leaving 7 bases of the junction unmatched. Per the germline V gene, CDR1 is SGHNT and CDR2 is YYREEE (reference sequence).

The rearrangement uses TRBV5-6 and TRBJ2-7; no reliable D call. Germline CDR1 and CDR2: SGHDT and YYEEEE. The V gene lost 0 bases and the J gene lost 5 bases, with 15 bases spanning the gap. The CDR3 is made up of 15 amino acids. The CDR3 sequence: CASSLGPRVFHEQYF. As DNA, the CDR3 is TGTGCCAGCAGCTTGGGCCCGCGAGTATTCCACGAGCAGTACTTC.